This TCR beta chain was profiled in a study of blood T cell repertoires in COVID-19. Overall study context: COVID-19 samples from acute and convalescent phases originated in the United States, Italy and Spain.

Methods used by the authors: Amplification from reference gene primers served as the basis for estimated nucleated cell counts. Libraries were prepared by immunoSEQ multiplex PCR; TCRdb keeps only in-frame clonotypes and omits some of them. That table gives V, J and clone size, and the DNA gave D and trimming. Of 400,000 or so clones listed, around 90% are singletons. Participants' own reports of clinical history determined their cohort assignment. The CDR3 is made up of 12 amino acids. Trimming stripped 5 bases from V and 7 bases from J, with 12 bases between. Germline CDR1 and CDR2: LGHNT and FRNRAP.

Sequencing was done on a sample of PBMCs or T cells enriched from blood (not recorded which). This receptor was identified in a woman between 35 and 50 years old with acute COVID-19. V and J are TRBV12-5 and TRBJ2-7, with D uncertain. The CDR3 DNA reads as TGTGCTAGTGGTCCCCACGGTAGTGAGCAGTACTTC. This sequence encodes CASGPHGSEQYF.